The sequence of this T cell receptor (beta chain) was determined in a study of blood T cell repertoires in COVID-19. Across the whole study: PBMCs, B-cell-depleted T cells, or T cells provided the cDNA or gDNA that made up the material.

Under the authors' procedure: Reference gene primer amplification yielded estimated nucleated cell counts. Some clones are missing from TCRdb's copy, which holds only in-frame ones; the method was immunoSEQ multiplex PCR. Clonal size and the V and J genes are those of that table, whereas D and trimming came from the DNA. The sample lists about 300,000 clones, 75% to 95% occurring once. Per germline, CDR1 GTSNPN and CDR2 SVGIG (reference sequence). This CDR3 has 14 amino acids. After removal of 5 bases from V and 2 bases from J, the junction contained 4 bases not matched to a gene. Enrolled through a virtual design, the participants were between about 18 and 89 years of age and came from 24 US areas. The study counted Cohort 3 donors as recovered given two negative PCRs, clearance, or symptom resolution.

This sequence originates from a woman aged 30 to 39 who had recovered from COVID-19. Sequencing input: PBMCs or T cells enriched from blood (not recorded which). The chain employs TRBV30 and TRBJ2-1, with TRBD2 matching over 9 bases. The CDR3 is CAWGLANTYNEQFF. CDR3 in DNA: TGTGCCTGGGGACTAGCGAATACCTACAATGAGCAGTTCTTC. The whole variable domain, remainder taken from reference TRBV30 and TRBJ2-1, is SQTIHQWPATLVQPVGSPLSLECTVEGTSNPNLYWYRQAAGRGLQLLFYSVGIGQISSEVPQNLSASRPQDRQFILSSKKLLLSDSGFYLCAWGLANTYNEQFFGPGTRLTVL.